These 25 T cell receptor beta chains were sequenced from one sample in a study of cytomegalovirus exposure and HLA in healthy donors. Method: immunoSEQ multiplex PCR; TCRdb's copy keeps in-frame clones and lacks some. This table holds about 98,000 clones, around 88% found once. Material: PBMCs. The receptors derive from a woman in her thirties in good health and CMV-seronegative.

The V gene is TRBV9, the J gene TRBJ2-7, with TRBD2 identical over 7 bases. Germline V CDR1 and CDR2: SGDLS, YYNGEE. Trimming took 4 bases from V and 1 from J; bases not matched to a gene: 17. The CDR3 length is 18 residues. The CDR3 DNA is TGTGCCAGCAGCCCATCGGGGGGTTTGAATCGGGTTTCCTACGAGCAGTACTTC. It yields the protein CASSPSGGLNRVSYEQYF.

This sequence joins TRBV28 and TRBJ1-3; 9 nucleotides match TRBD1. The CDR3 covers 14 residues. V dropped 5 bases and J dropped 6; count of bases not matched to a gene: 5. The V gene's germline CDR1 is MDHEN and CDR2 SYDVKM. CDR3 loop: CASSPWDRVNTIYF. The DNA of the CDR3 is TGTGCCAGCAGTCCTTGGGACAGGGTAAACACCATATATTTT. The full variable domain, rest sourced from reference TRBV28 and TRBJ1-3, is DVKVTQSSRYLVKRTGEKVFLECVQDMDHENMFWYRQDPGLGLRLIYFSYDVKMKEKGDIPEGYSVSREKKERFSLILESASTNQTSMYLCASSPWDRVNTIYFGEGSWLTVV.

This clone has only one observation. The V gene is TRBV7-8, the J gene TRBJ2-1; 9 bases agree with TRBD2. The CDR3 sequence is 17 residues long. Germline V gene data show CDR1 as SGHVS and CDR2 as FQNEAQ. The J segment lost 4 bases and the V segment lost 3 bases, leaving 10 bases of the junction unmatched. In nucleotides, the CDR3 is TGTGCCAGCAGCTTTCAGGGGTGGCGGGGGGGATACAATGAGCAGTTCTTC. It is translated as CASSFQGWRGGYNEQFF.

There are a few counts of this clone. The chain recombines TRBV9 with TRBJ2-2; perhaps TRBD2 as D (5 bases). CDR1 is SGDLS and CDR2 is YYNGEE in the germline V gene. The CDR3 runs to 13 residues. Trimming took 3 bases from V and 7 from J, leaving 10 bases between them. CDR3 amino acids: CASSAGFIGELFF. As DNA, the CDR3 is TGTGCCAGCAGCGCGGGGTTCATCGGGGAGCTGTTTTTT.

The rearrangement uses TRBV6-6 and TRBJ1-3; tentatively, D is TRBD1 (6 bases). The CDR3 extends over 15 amino acids. Germline V gene data show CDR1 as MNHNY and CDR2 as SVGAGI (reference sequence). V was shortened by 2 bases and J by 3 bases, with 11 bases between the two germline ends. CDR3 DNA sequence: TGTGCCAGCAGTTACGAGGGGGTGGGTGGAAACACCATATATTTT. Its protein product is CASSYEGVGGNTIYF.

V gene TRBV10-1 combines with J gene TRBJ2-5; D possibly corresponds to TRBD1 (6 bases). Germline CDR1 reads WNHNN; CDR2 reads SYGVQD (reference sequence). Trimming stripped 8 bases from V and 4 bases from J, with 11 bases between. The CDR3 extends over 12 amino acids. In DNA form, the CDR3 reads TGCGCCAGCGGACAGTCTACAGAGACCCAGTACTTC. Amino acids: CASGQSTETQYF.

This clone was seen only once. The gene calls are TRBV5-1 and TRBJ2-7, with TRBD2 matching 16 bases. Looked up from germline, CDR1 is SGHRS and CDR2 is YFSETQ. This CDR3 has 18 residues. V gave up 10 bases and J gave up 5 bases; unmatched junction bases: 18. For the CDR3, the DNA is TGCGCCCCCCAAAGTGCCGGGACTAGCGGGGGGGCGGTCCACGAGCAGTACTTC. Translating it yields CAPQSAGTSGGAVHEQYF.

In this sample, this clone turned up once. J is TRBJ2-5 and V is TRBV14, with D hard to call. The CDR3 is made up of 13 amino acids. V lost 4 bases, J lost 1 base, and 7 bases lay in between. The V gene's germline CDR1 is SGHDN and CDR2 FVKESK. The CDR3 nucleotides are TGTGCCAGCAGCCCCTTCCTCCAAGAGACCCAGTACTTC. This translates into CASSPFLQETQYF.

The J gene is TRBJ1-4, the V gene TRBV6-5, with a weak D call TRBD1 (5 bases). V lost 4 bases to trimming and J lost 0 bases, with 9 bases between them. The germline CDR1 and CDR2 sequences are MNHEY and SVGAGI. The CDR3 contains 15 residues. The CDR3 protein is CASSWGRATNEKLFF. The DNA of the CDR3 is TGTGCCAGCAGTTGGGGCCGCGCAACTAATGAAAAACTGTTTTTT.

The genes are TRBV29-1 and TRBJ2-1, with D maybe TRBD1 (5 bases). The CDR3 loop spans 14 amino acids. Trimming took off 3 bases at V and 8 bases at J, with 17 bases between the two ends. Germline CDR1 SQVTM, CDR2 ANQGSEA. The DNA for the CDR3 is TGCAGCGTTGATAATCCAACATCCAGGGATGAGCAGTTCTTC. Its protein product is CSVDNPTSRDEQFF.

The sample holds one count of this clone. The V and J genes are TRBV13 and TRBJ1-1; D possibly corresponds to TRBD1 (6 bases). Trimming removed 3 bases from V and 4 bases from J, with 12 bases in between. Per the germline V gene, CDR1 is PRHDT and CDR2 is FYEKMQ (reference sequence). The CDR3 is 14 residues long. The CDR3: CASSLYREGTEAFF. DNA for the CDR3: TGTGCCAGCAGCTTGTACAGGGAGGGCACTGAAGCTTTCTTT.

The CDR3 DNA reads as TGTGCCAGCAGTTACCAGGGGACTAGAGACAATGAGCAGTTCTTC. Translating gives CASSYQGTRDNEQFF. The chain has TRBV6-5 and TRBJ2-1, with 8 bases identical to TRBD2. J was trimmed by 5 bases and V by 2 bases; bases with no gene match: 5. Germline values: CDR1 MNHEY, CDR2 SVGAGI. The length of the CDR3 is 15 residues.

The chain is built from TRBV5-4 and TRBJ2-3; TRBD2 might be the D (5 bases). Trimming removed 3 bases from V and 2 bases from J, with 16 bases in between. The CDR3 is made up of 16 amino acids. Per germline, CDR1 SGHNT and CDR2 YYREEE (reference sequence). The CDR3 sequence: CASSSPAESSTDTQYF. CDR3 DNA: TGTGCCAGCAGCTCCCCAGCGGAGTCCTCCACAGATACGCAGTATTTT.

The chain joins TRBV9 to TRBJ2-7; D may be TRBD1 (5 bases). This CDR3 has 15 residues. Trimming cost V 4 bases and J 0 bases, with 14 bases left between them. Germline lookup yields CDR1 SGDLS and CDR2 YYNGEE. The CDR3: CASSPHLDNSYEQYF. As DNA, the CDR3 is TGTGCCAGCAGCCCGCACTTGGACAACTCCTACGAGCAGTACTTC.

The V call is TRBV9, the J call TRBJ2-6, with D perhaps matching TRBD1 (6 bases). Germline lookup yields CDR1 SGDLS and CDR2 YYNGEE. The CDR3 runs 17 residues. The V gene lost 2 bases and the J gene lost 4 bases, with 16 bases spanning the gap. The CDR3 here is CASSVATPGAGANVLTF. In DNA form, the CDR3 reads TGTGCCAGCAGCGTGGCTACCCCAGGGGCCGGGGCCAACGTCCTGACTTTC.

The genes are TRBV9 and TRBJ2-1; D is unclear. The CDR3 spans 14 residues. CDR1 and CDR2 from the germline V gene are SGDLS and YYNGEE. The V end was cut by 1 base, the J end by 8 bases, with 13 bases between. CDR3 nucleotides: TGTGCCAGCAGCGTAAGGCTAGTTCCCGATGAGCAGTTCTTC. Translating it yields CASSVRLVPDEQFF.

J is TRBJ2-1 and V is TRBV6-5; possible D gene TRBD1, 6 bases. With 11 bases removed from V and 3 bases from J, the gap between germline ends came to 17 bases. The CDR3 length is 14 residues. Germline-derived CDR1 and CDR2 are MNHEY and SVGAGI. The CDR3 loop reads CAVRDTRGYNEQFF. In DNA form, the CDR3 reads TGTGCCGTCCGGGACACCCGTGGCTACAATGAGCAGTTCTTC.

This clone has just a few counts. CDR3 amino acids: CASSLGTGWNQPQHF. The DNA for the CDR3 is TGTGCCAGCAGCTTAGGGACTGGATGGAATCAGCCCCAGCATTTT. The rearrangement links TRBV11-2 to TRBJ1-5; D is unresolved. Germline CDR1 reads SGHAT; CDR2 reads FQNNGV. The V end was cut by 1 base, the J end by 4 bases, with 11 bases between. The CDR3 covers 15 residues.

The genes are TRBV5-6 and TRBJ1-5, with 7 bases matching TRBD1. CDR1 is SGHDT, CDR2 YYEEEE, per germline. The length of the CDR3 is 18 residues. V was pared by 4 bases and J by 0 bases, with 13 bases of the junction left unmatched. The CDR3 is CASSRTGYGFISNQPQHF. The CDR3 DNA reads as TGTGCCAGCAGCCGGACAGGTTATGGATTCATTAGCAATCAGCCCCAGCATTTT. The variable domain in full, completed from reference TRBV5-6 and TRBJ1-5, reads DAGVTQSPTHLIKTRGQQVTLRCSPKSGHDTVSWYQQALGQGPQFIFQYYEEEERQRGNFPDRFSGHQFPNYSSELNVNALLLGDSALYLCASSRTGYGFISNQPQHFGDGTRLSIL.

This clone was found once. This rearrangement joins TRBV19 to TRBJ1-2, with 9 bases aligning to TRBD1. V shed 3 bases and J 3 bases; nucleotides not matched to a gene: 2. Germline assignment: CDR1 LNHDA and CDR2 SQIVND (reference sequence). The CDR3 has 14 residues. CDR3 DNA: TGTGCCAGTAGTATGACAGGGGGAGACTATGGCTACACCTTC. It yields the protein CASSMTGGDYGYTF.

The chain links TRBV29-1 to TRBJ2-7; D may be TRBD1 (6 bases). Germline V gene lookup returns CDR1 SQVTM and CDR2 ANQGSEA. Deletions cut 5 bases from V and 2 bases from J, with 10 bases between. The CDR3 has 12 residues. The chain's CDR3 is CSVQQGTYEQYF. CDR3 nucleotides: TGCAGCGTTCAACAGGGAACCTACGAGCAGTACTTC.

The chain joins TRBV9 to TRBJ2-1; D is undetermined. V shed 1 base and J shed 7 bases, with 3 bases lying between them. Germline CDR1 reads SGDLS; CDR2 reads YYNGEE. CDR3 length: 11 residues. This CDR3 reads CASSVSNEQFF. In DNA form, the CDR3 reads TGTGCCAGCAGCGTATCTAATGAGCAGTTCTTC.

The rearrangement links TRBV10-3 to TRBJ2-1, with TRBD2 matching over 13 bases. Germline V gene data show CDR1 as ENHRY and CDR2 as SYGVKD. This CDR3 comprises 16 residues. J lost 6 bases, V lost 4 bases, and 6 bases had no gene match. The CDR3 coding sequence is TGTGCCATCAGTGCTGCTTGGACTAGCGGGAGCAATGAGCAGTTCTTC. This encodes CAISAAWTSGSNEQFF.

J is TRBJ1-2 and V is TRBV7-2, with D uncertain. The germline V gene encodes CDR1 SGHTA and CDR2 FQGNSA. This CDR3 region has 13 residues. Trimming took 0 bases from V and 8 from J, leaving 10 bases between them. CDR3 nucleotide sequence: TGTGCCAGCAGCTTAGCTGCCCCGAGGGGCTACACCTTC. It codes for CASSLAAPRGYTF.

The J gene is TRBJ1-2, the V gene TRBV13; weak D call: TRBD1 (5 bases). CDR3 length equals 16 residues. V lost 5 bases and J 0 bases, leaving 16 bases between the germline ends. From germline, CDR1 is PRHDT and CDR2 FYEKMQ (reference sequence). The CDR3 DNA is TGTGCCAGCAGCAGGGGAGGCGAACCTCCTAACTATGGCTACACCTTC. Protein sequence: CASSRGGEPPNYGYTF.